This TCR beta chain was profiled in a study of T cell responses to AZD1222 COVID-19 vaccine. Broader study findings: Donors were mostly white British, more females; clonal diversity possibly underestimated. Reportedly, close to half of spike-specific TCRs are directed against unmutated variant regions. Repertoire sampling was restricted to post-peak T cell response timepoints.

CDR3 length: 17 residues. Germline CDR1 reads MNHEY; CDR2 reads SMNVEV (reference sequence). V was clipped by 6 bases and J by 3 bases; unmatched bases: 14. Turning to this clone: Its antigen remains unidentified.

TCRdb's copy holds only in-frame clones and misses some; the assay was immunoSEQ multiplex PCR. The repertoire includes about 150,000 clones, around nine tenths of them detected once, and about 1.6% sits in the top ten. Second doses at about 4 or about 12 weeks were pooled. The chain joins TRBV27 to TRBJ2-7, with 10 bases fitting TRBD2. The TCR originated in an adult who received the AZD1222 COVID-19 vaccine. Specimen: peripheral blood, collected 28 days after the second AZD1222 dose. The CDR3 DNA follows: TGTGCCAGCAGGGAGAGCGGGGGGGCGTTTTATAGCTACGAGCAGTACTTC. It translates to CASRESGGAFYSYEQYF.